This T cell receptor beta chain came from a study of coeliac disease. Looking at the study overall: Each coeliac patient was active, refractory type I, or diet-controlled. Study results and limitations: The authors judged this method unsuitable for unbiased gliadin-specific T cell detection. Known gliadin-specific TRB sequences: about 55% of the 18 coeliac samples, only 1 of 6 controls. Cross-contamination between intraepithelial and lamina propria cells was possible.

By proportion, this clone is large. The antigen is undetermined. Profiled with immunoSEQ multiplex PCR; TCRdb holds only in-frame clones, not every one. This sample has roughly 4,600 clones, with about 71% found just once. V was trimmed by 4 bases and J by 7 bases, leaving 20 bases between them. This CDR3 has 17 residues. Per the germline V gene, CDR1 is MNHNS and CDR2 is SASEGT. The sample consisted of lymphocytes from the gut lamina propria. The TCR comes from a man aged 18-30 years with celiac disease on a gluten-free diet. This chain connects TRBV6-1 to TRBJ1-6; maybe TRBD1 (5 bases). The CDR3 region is CASSAGTVVRGNSPLHF. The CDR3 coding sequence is TGTGCCAGCAGTGCCGGGACCGTCGTCCGGGGGAATTCACCCCTCCACTTT.